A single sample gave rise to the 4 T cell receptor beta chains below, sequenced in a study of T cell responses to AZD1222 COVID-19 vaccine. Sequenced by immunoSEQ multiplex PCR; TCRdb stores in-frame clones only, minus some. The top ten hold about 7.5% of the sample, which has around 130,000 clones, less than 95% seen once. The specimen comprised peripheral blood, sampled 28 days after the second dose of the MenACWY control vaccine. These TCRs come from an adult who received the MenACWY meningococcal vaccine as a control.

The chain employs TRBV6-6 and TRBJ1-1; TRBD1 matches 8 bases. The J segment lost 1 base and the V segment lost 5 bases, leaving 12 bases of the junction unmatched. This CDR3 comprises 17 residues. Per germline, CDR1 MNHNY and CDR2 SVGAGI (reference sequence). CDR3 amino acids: CASSRWTGQIPNTEAFF. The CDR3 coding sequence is TGTGCCAGCAGTAGATGGACAGGGCAAATCCCGAACACTGAAGCTTTCTTT.

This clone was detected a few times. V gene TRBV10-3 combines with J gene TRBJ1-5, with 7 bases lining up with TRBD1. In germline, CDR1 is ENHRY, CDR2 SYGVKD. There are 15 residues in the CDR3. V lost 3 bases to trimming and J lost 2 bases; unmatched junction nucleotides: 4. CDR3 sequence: CAISDPTGGNQPQHF. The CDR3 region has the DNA TGTGCCATCAGTGACCCCACAGGGGGCAATCAGCCCCAGCATTTT.

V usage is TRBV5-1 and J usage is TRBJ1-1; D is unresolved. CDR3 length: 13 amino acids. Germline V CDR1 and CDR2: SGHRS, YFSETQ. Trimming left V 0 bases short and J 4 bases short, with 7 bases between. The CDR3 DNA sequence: TGCGCCAGCAGCTTGGATGGCGGCACTGAAGCTTTCTTT. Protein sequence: CASSLDGGTEAFF.

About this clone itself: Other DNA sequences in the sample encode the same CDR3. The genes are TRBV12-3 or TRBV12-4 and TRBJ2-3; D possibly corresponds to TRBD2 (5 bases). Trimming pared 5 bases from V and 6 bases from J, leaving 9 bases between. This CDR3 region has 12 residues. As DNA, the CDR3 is TGTGCCAGCAGTCTAGAGGGTGATACGCAGTATTTT. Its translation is CASSLEGDTQYF.